This T cell receptor beta chain originates from a study of vaccination and CD4 T cells after COVID-19. Study background: In the control cultures, a CEFX pool, an HIV-1 Nef pool, or no peptide was supplied.

Comment on this clonotype: Its antigen is not identified.

The CDR3 extends over 14 amino acids. The V gene end was trimmed by 1 base and the J gene end by 5 bases; junction bases not matched to a gene: 1. Sequence data for DNA of cultured CD4+ T cells were generated by the Oncomine TCR Beta short-read assay. From cultured CD4+ T cells, genomic DNA was extracted. Each CDR3 protein is one row after TCRdb ran MiXCR on the PCR reads. The sample has about 16,000 distinct CDR3 sequences, around 40% seen once. The treatment is: approximately 9-day PBMC culture with coronavirus spike peptide pools or control peptides (ViraFEST assay). Peptide-pool expansion of antigen-specific T cells preceded TCR sequencing in ViraFEST. Half the growth medium was swapped for new IL-2 medium on days 3 and 7.

This clonotype was obtained from a human donor who received a COVID-19 vaccine. The material was CD4+ T cells from blood, cultured in vitro, obtained before SARS-CoV-2 vaccination. The chain employs TRBV12-3 or TRBV12-4 and TRBJ2-5; 10 nucleotides align to TRBD1. CDR3: CASSLGTGGETQYF. For the CDR3, the DNA is TGTGCCAGCAGTTTAGGGACAGGGGGGGAGACCCAGTACTTC.